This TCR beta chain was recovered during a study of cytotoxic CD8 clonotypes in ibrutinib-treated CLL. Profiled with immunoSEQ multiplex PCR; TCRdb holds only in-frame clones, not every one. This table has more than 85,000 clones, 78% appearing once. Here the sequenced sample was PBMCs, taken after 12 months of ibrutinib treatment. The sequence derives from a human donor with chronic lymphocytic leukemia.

The CDR3 loop reads CASSSGTFYGYTF. CDR3 coding DNA: TGTGCCAGCAGTTCCGGGACTTTCTATGGCTACACCTTC. The chain joins TRBV7-9 to TRBJ1-2; D perhaps matches TRBD1 (5 bases). The germline V gene encodes CDR1 SEHNR and CDR2 FQNEAQ (reference sequence). Trimming left V 6 bases short and J 4 bases short, with 12 bases between. This CDR3 is 13 amino acids long.